Sequencing of this T cell receptor (beta chain) was carried out in a study of tumor-infiltrating lymphocytes in oesophageal squamous cell carcinoma. Each CDR3 protein is one row after TCRdb ran MiXCR on the PCR reads. The table includes 17,000 or so distinct CDR3 sequences, 47% detected once. The CDR3 contains 13 residues. Input material: normal esophageal tissue next to the tumor. The TCR comes from a female donor with esophageal squamous cell carcinoma. The chain couples TRBV12-3 or TRBV12-4 to TRBJ2-1; D is unclear. The DNA end lines up better with TRBJ1-2; the J call may be wrong. The CDR3 region is CASSFFANYGYTF. The CDR3 bases are TGTGCCAGCAGTTTTTTTGCTAACTATGGCTACACCTTC.